This T cell receptor (beta chain) was documented in a study of T cell repertoires in aging, cancer and after chemotherapy. A mixed TRB-A/B primer pool amplified rearranged TRB by multiplex touch-down PCR. A single record per CDR3 protein comes from TCRdb applying MiXCR to the multiplex PCR reads. Of over a thousand distinct CDR3 sequences in the sample, approximately 28% were seen once. This clonotype is termed medium-sized. The CDR3 spans 10 residues. Germline-derived CDR1 and CDR2 are SEHNR and FQNEAQ (reference sequence). V lost 6 bases and J lost 8, with 5 bases in between. The template was genomic DNA from peripheral blood, not RNA.

The chain is built from TRBV7-9 and TRBJ2-1; no definite D call. The TCR comes from a human donor with a solid tumor. The sample comprised blood. CDR3 region: CASRPDEQFF. In nucleotides, the CDR3 is TGTGCCAGCAGGCCGGATGAGCAGTTCTTC. Full variable domain (missing parts from reference TRBV7-9 and TRBJ2-1): DTGVSQNPRHKITKRGQNVTFRCDPISEHNRLYWYRQTLGQGPEFLTYFQNEAQLEKSRLLSDRFSAERPKGSFSTLEIQRTEQGDSAMYLCASRPDEQFFGPGTRLTVL.